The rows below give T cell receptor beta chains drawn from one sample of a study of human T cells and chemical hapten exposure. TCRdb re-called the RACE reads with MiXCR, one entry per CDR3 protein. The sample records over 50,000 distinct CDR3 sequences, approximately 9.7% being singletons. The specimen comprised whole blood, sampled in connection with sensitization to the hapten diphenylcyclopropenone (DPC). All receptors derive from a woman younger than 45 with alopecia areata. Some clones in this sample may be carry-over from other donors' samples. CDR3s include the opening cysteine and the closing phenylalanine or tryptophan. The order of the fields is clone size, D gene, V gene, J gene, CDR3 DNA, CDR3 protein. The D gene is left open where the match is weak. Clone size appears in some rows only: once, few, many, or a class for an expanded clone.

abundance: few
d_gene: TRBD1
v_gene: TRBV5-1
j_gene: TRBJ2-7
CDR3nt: TGCGCCAGCAGCAAAGGACAGGGTACGGCCGAGCAGTACTTC
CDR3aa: CASSKGQGTAEQYF

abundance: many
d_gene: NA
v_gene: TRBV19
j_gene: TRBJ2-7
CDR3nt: TGTGCCAGTAGTATCCACGGGGATGATTCCTACGAGCAGTACTTC
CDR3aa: CASSIHGDDSYEQYF

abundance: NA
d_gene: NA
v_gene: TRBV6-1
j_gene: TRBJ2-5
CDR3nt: TGTGCCAGCAGTGAAGACTTATGGGATCCGCAAGAGACCCAGTACTTC
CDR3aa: CASSEDLWDPQETQYF

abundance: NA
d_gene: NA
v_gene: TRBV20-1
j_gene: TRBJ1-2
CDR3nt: TGCAGTGCTAGAGAGGGGGGTCGTTGGTATGGCGACACCTTC
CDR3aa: CSAREGGRWYGDTF

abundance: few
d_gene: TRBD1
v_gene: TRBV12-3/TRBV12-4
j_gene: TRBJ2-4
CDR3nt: TGTGCCAGCAGTTTTTACGGACAGGGGGCGACCAAAAACATTCAGTACTTC
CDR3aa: CASSFYGQGATKNIQYF

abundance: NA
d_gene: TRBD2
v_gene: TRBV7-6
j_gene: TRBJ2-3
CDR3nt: TGTGCCAGCAGCTTAGTCGGTCTAGCGGGGGGGCGAAGAGATACGCAGTATTTT
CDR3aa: CASSLVGLAGGRRDTQYF

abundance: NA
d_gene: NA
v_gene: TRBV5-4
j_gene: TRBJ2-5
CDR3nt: TGTGCCAGCAGCTTGATAACAACCCAAGAGACCCAGTACTTC
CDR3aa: CASSLITTQETQYF

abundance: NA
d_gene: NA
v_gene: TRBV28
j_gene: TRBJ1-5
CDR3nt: TGTGCCAGCAGTTCGCCGGGACACAATCAGCCCCAGCATTTT
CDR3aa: CASSSPGHNQPQHF

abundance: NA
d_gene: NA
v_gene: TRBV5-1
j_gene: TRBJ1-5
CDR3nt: TGCGCCAGCAGCCCGGGGGTGGCGAGACAGCCCCAGCATTTT
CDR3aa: CASSPGVARQPQHF

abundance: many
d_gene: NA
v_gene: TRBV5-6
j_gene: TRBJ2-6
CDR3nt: TGTGCCAGCAGCCCCCGGTCCCGTGGCAACGTCCTGACTTTC
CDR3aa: CASSPRSRGNVLTF

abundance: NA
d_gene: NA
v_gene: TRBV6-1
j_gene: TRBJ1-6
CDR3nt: TGTGCCAGCAGTGAATTGGGTGGGGCCGACTATAATTCACCCCTCCACTTT
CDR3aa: CASSELGGADYNSPLHF

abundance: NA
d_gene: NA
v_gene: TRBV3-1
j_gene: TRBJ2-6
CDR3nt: TGTGCCAGCGTGCAGGGCTTCTCTGGGGCCAACGTCCTGACTTTC
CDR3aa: CASVQGFSGANVLTF

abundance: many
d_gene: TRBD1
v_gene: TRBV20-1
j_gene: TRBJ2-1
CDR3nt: TGCAGTGCCATTGACAGGGAGCCGAATTCCTACAATGAGCAGTTCTTC
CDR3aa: CSAIDREPNSYNEQFF

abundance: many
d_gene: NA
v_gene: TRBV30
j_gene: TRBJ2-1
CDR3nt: TGTGCCACAGACCGGGGGGCATACAATGAGCAGTTCTTC
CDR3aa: CATDRGAYNEQFF

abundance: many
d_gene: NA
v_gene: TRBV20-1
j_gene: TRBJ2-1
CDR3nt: TGCAGTGCTAGACCGGAAAATAAGTTCAATGAGCAGTTCTTC
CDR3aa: CSARPENKFNEQFF

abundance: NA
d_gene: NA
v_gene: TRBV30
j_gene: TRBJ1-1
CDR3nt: TGTGCCTGGAGTGTTGCACGGAACACTGAAGCTTTCTTT
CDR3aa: CAWSVARNTEAFF

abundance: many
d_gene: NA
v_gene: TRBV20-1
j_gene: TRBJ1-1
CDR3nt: TGCAGTGCTAAAACGCGGTCTGTGAACACTGAAGCTTTCTTT
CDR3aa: CSAKTRSVNTEAFF

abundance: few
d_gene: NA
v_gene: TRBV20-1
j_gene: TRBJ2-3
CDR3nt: TGCAGCCCTGTTGAGAGGGGGGGTAGCACAGATACGCAGTATTTT
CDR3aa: CSPVERGGSTDTQYF

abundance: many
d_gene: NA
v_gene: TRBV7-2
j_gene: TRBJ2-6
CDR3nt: TGTGCCAGCAGCTCCAGCGGTTCTGGGGCCAACGTCCTGACTTTC
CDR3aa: CASSSSGSGANVLTF

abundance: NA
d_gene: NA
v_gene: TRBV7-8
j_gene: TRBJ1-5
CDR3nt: TGTGCCAGCAGCTTAGGGTTCAGCAGCAATCAGCCCCAGCATTTT
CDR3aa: CASSLGFSSNQPQHF

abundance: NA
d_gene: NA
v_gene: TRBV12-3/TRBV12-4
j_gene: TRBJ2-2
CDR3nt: TGTGCCAGCAGTCATAACGGGCTCCGGGGCGGGGAGCTGTTTTTT
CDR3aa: CASSHNGLRGGELFF

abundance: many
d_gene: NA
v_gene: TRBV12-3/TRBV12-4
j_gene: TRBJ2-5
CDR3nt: TGTGCCAGCAGTTTCGAGCGCGGAGAGACCCAGTACTTC
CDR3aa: CASSFERGETQYF

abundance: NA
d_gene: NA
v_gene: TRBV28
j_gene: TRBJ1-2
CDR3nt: TGTGCCAGCGGTTCGGTTTTCTTTTCTAACTATGGCTACACCTTC
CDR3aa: CASGSVFFSNYGYTF

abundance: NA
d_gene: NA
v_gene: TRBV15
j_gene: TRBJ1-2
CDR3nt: TGTGCCACCAGCAGAGCGGGATTCTATGGCTACACCTTC
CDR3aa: CATSRAGFYGYTF

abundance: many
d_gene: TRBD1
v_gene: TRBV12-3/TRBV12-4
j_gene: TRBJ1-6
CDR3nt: TGTGCCAGCAAGTTATACTCCCTCTCGGGGGACAGGGGGCCGGCCTATAATTCACCCCTCCACTTT
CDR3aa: CASKLYSLSGDRGPAYNSPLHF

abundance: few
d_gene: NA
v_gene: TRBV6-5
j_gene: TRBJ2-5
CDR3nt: TGTGCCAGCAGTTACATTAACAGGGAAATCGAGACCCAGTACTTC
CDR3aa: CASSYINREIETQYF

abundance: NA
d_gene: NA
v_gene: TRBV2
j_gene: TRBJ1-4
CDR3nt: TGTGCCAGCAGTGTGAGTTGGCAGTCTAATGAAAAACTGTTTTTT
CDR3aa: CASSVSWQSNEKLFF

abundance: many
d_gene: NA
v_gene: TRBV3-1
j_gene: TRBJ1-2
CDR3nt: TGTGCCAGCAGCCAAGAGTCGGGGCCTTCAGCGGGCGGCTACACCTTC
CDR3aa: CASSQESGPSAGGYTF

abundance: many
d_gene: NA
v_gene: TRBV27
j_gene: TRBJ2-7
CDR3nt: TGTGCCAGCAGTTTATCCCTTTTCGGGGACGAGCAGTACTTC
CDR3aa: CASSLSLFGDEQYF

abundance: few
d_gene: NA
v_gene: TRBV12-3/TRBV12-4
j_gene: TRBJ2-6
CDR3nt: TGTGCCAGCAGTCAGCCCTCTGGGGCCAACGTCCTGACTTTC
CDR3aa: CASSQPSGANVLTF

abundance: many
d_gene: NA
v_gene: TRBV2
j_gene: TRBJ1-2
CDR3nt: TGTGCCAGCACTGAACAGCGGGGCTACACCTTC
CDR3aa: CASTEQRGYTF

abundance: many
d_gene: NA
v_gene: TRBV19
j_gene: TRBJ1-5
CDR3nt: TGTGCCAGTAGTACCATCCTACGACAGGCGAATAGCAATCAGCCCCAGCATTTT
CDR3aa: CASSTILRQANSNQPQHF

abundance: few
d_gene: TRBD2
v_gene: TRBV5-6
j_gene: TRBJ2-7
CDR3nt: TGTGCCAGCAGCTTGGTATTGCGGGAGTACGAGCAGTACTTC
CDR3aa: CASSLVLREYEQYF

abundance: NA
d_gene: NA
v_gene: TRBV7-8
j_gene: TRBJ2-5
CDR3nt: TGTGCCAGCAGCTCTTTGATTCGACGAGGAGAGACCCAGTACTTC
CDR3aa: CASSSLIRRGETQYF

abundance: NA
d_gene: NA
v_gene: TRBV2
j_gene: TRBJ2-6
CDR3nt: TGTGCCAGCAGCCACTTGTTCGGCCACTCTGGGGCCAACGTCCTGACTTTC
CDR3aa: CASSHLFGHSGANVLTF

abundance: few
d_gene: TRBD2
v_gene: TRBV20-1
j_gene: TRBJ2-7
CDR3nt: TGCAGTGCTGTACGGACGGGACTAGCGTCCTCCGAGCAGTACTTC
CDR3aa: CSAVRTGLASSEQYF

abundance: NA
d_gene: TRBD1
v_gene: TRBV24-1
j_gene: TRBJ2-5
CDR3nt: TGTGCCACCAGTGATCCTGCCGGGACAGGAAGCCAAGAGACCCAGTACTTC
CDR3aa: CATSDPAGTGSQETQYF

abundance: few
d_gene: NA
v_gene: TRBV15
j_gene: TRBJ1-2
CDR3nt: TGTGCCACCAGGGACGACGGAATTTATGGCTACACCTTC
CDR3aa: CATRDDGIYGYTF

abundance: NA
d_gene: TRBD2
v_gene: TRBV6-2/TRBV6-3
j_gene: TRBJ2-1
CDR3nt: TGTGCCAGCAGTGACACTAGCGGGGGGCCGGTTGGGAATGAGCAGTTCTTC
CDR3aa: CASSDTSGGPVGNEQFF

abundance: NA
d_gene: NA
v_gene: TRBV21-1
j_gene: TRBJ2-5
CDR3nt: TGTGCCAGCAGGGGCGGGACGCCCTGGAGGGTCTTC
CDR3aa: CASRGGTPWRVF

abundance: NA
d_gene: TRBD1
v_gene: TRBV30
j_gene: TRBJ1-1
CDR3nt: TGTGCCTGTCTTCCCCGGGACAGGGCCACTGAAGCTTTCTTT
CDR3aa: CACLPRDRATEAFF

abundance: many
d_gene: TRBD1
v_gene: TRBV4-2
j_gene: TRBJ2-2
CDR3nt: TGTGCCAGCAGCCTTCAGCAAGACAGGGTTCTTGGAACCGGGGAGCTGTTTTTT
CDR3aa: CASSLQQDRVLGTGELFF

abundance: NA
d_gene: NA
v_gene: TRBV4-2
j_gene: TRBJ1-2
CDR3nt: TGTGCCAGCAGCCAAGTCCGGACAGCCTATGGCTACACCTTC
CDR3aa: CASSQVRTAYGYTF

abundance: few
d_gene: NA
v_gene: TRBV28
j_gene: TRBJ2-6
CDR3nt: TGTGCCAGCAACGAACAGGGGGCCAACGTCCTGACTTTC
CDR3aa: CASNEQGANVLTF

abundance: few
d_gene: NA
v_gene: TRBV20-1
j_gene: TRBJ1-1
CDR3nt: TGCAGTGCTAGTGACACAGGCTATACCACTGAAGCTTTCTTT
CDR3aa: CSASDTGYTTEAFF

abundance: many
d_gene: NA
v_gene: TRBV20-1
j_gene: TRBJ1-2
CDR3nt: TGCAGTGCTAGAGAGGGGGGTCGTTGGTATGGCTACACCTTC
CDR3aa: CSAREGGRWYGYTF

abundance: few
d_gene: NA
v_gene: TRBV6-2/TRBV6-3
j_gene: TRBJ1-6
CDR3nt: TGTGCCAGCACCCCCCGGGCAGGGGAATCCGCACCCCTCCACTTT
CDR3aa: CASTPRAGESAPLHF

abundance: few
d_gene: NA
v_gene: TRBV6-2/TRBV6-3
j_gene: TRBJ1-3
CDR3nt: TGTGCCAGCGCCACTCCCTACAGGGATGGAAACACCATATATTTT
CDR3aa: CASATPYRDGNTIYF

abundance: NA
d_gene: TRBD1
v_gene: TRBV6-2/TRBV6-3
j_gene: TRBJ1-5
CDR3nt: TGTGCCAGCAGTACGGCTATGGGACAGGGGGCCGGTCAGCCCCAGCATTTT
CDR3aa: CASSTAMGQGAGQPQHF

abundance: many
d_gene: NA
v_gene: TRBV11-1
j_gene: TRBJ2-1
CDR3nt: TGTGCCAGCAGCTTAGAAGGGTCTGAGCAGTTCTTC
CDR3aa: CASSLEGSEQFF

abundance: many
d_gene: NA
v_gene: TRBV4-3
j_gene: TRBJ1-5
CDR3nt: TGTGCCAGCAGCCAAGGGGCTAACAATCAGCCCCAGCATTTT
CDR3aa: CASSQGANNQPQHF

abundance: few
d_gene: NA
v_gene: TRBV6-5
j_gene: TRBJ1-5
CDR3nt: TGTGCCAGCAGTCTCCAGGGTGGGGGCGGCAGCAATCAGCCCCAGCATTTT
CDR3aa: CASSLQGGGGSNQPQHF

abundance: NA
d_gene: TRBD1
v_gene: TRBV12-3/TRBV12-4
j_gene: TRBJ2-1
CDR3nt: TGTGCCAGCAGTCTCCAGGGGGCCGGTGAGCAGTTCTTC
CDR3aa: CASSLQGAGEQFF

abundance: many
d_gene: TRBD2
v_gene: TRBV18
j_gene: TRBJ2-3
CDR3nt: TGTGCCAGCTCACCGGGACTAGCGGGGGCCTCAGATACGCAGTATTTT
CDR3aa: CASSPGLAGASDTQYF

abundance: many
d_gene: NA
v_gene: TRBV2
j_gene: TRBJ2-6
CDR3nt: TGTGCCAGCAGTGCCAGTTCTGGGGCCAACGTCCTGACTTTC
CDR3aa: CASSASSGANVLTF